Below are 20 T cell receptor beta chains sequenced from a single sample in a study of shared clonotypes between healthy human individuals. TCRdb keeps only in-frame clones here, not all; method: immunoSEQ multiplex PCR. Of about a million clones in the sample, around 76% are singletons; the top ten hold 1.4% to 1.5%. The specimen sequenced was memory CD4+ T cells sorted from blood. Subset in this sample: CD45RA-negative fraction. These receptors were collected from a man between 18 and 29 years old in good health.

This clone was detected only a few times. The V gene is TRBV30, the J gene TRBJ2-4; no firm D call. The CDR3 has 13 amino acids. The V end was cut by 0 bases, the J end by 6 bases, with 9 bases between. Germline-derived CDR1 and CDR2 are GTSNPN and SVGIG (reference sequence). As DNA, the CDR3 is TGTGCCTGGAGTGTGTATCCGACAAACATTCAGTACTTC. It specifies CAWSVYPTNIQYF.

V gene TRBV2 combines with J gene TRBJ2-1; D not certain. V was shortened by 5 bases and J by 11 bases, with 10 bases between the two germline ends. The CDR3 length is 11 residues. The germline CDR1 and CDR2 sequences are SNHLY and FYNNEI. The CDR3 DNA is TGTGCCAGCAGTATGGCTAGTCAGCAGTTCTTC. Its protein is CASSMASQQFF.

This clone was detected a few times. The chain carries TRBV19 and TRBJ1-2; D might be TRBD1 (5 bases). V dropped 3 bases and J dropped 8 bases, with 13 bases sitting between them. The CDR3 length is 13 residues. Germline V CDR1 and CDR2: LNHDA, SQIVND (reference sequence). The DNA of the CDR3 is TGTGCCAGTAGTATGATTCAGGGTTACGGCTACACCTTC. This translates into CASSMIQGYGYTF.

This sequence joins TRBV9 and TRBJ1-3; 7 nucleotides line up with TRBD1. Germline values: CDR1 SGDLS, CDR2 YYNGEE. The V gene end was trimmed by 3 bases and the J gene end by 0 bases; junction bases not matched to a gene: 9. This CDR3 is 17 amino acids long. The CDR3 is CASSAWDSPDSGNTIYF. The DNA for the CDR3 is TGTGCCAGCAGCGCGTGGGACAGCCCCGACTCTGGAAACACCATATATTTT. The full variable domain, rest sourced from reference TRBV9 and TRBJ1-3, is DSGVTQTPKHLITATGQRVTLRCSPRSGDLSVYWYQQSLDQGLQFLIQYYNGEERAKGNILERFSAQQFPDLHSELNLSSLELGDSALYFCASSAWDSPDSGNTIYFGEGSWLTVV.

The V gene is TRBV5-6, the J gene TRBJ2-1, with 13 bases lining up with TRBD2. Germline CDR1 reads SGHDT; CDR2 reads YYEEEE. The CDR3 totals 19 residues. The ends lost 0 bases at V and 7 bases at J; junction bases unmatched: 13. CDR3 in amino acids: CASSLVTSAGTSGVNEQFF. The CDR3 DNA sequence: TGTGCCAGCAGCTTGGTCACATCAGCGGGGACTAGCGGGGTTAATGAGCAGTTCTTC.

The J gene is TRBJ2-5, the V gene TRBV14; 7 nucleotides align to TRBD2. Germline lookup yields CDR1 SGHDN and CDR2 FVKESK. The CDR3 covers 14 residues. The V and J ends lost 4 bases and 5 bases, in that order; junction bases with no gene match: 7. The CDR3 protein is CASSPWTSSETQYF. CDR3 in DNA: TGTGCCAGCAGCCCATGGACTAGTTCGGAGACCCAGTACTTC.

The chain carries TRBV11-3 and TRBJ1-2, with TRBD1 as a possible D gene (6 bases). Germline V lookup: CDR1 SGHNT, CDR2 YENEEA. Trimming pared 0 bases from V and 6 bases from J, leaving 8 bases between. The CDR3 consists of 13 residues. The CDR3 spells CASSLEGGHGYTF. The CDR3 DNA reads TGTGCCAGCAGCTTAGAAGGGGGGCATGGCTACACCTTC.

The chain combines TRBV2 with TRBJ2-7; the D gene could be TRBD1 or TRBD2 (5 bases each). Trimming left V 4 bases short and J 3 bases short, with 13 bases between. Germline lookup yields CDR1 SNHLY and CDR2 FYNNEI. CDR3 length: 14 amino acids. CDR3 region: CASSADWDHYEQYF. Written as DNA, the CDR3 is TGTGCCAGCAGTGCGGACTGGGACCACTACGAGCAGTACTTC.

The chain combines TRBV7-9 with TRBJ2-3; 7 positions agree with TRBD2. CDR3 length: 16 residues. Germline CDR1 SEHNR, CDR2 FQNEAQ (reference sequence). J was trimmed by 2 bases and V by 5 bases; bases with no gene match: 10. In DNA form, the CDR3 reads TGTGCCAGCAGCCCAACAGACGGGAGGATCACAGATACGCAGTATTTT. This translates into CASSPTDGRITDTQYF.

The CDR3 DNA sequence: TGTGCCAGCAGCGTGGGATCCGGGAGCCAAGAGACCCAGTACTTC. It is translated as CASSVGSGSQETQYF. The chain uses TRBV7-9 and TRBJ2-5, with a possible D match to TRBD2 (6 bases). Germline CDR1 reads SEHNR; CDR2 reads FQNEAQ (reference sequence). The CDR3 covers 15 residues. V lost 5 bases and J lost 1, with 14 bases in between.

This sequence joins TRBV30 and TRBJ2-7; no clear D. The germline V gene has CDR1 GTSNPN and CDR2 SVGIG (reference sequence). V lost 0 bases and J lost 0, with 12 bases in between. This CDR3 region has 15 residues. The CDR3 here is CAWSVRGFHSYEQYF. The CDR3 nucleotides read TGTGCCTGGAGTGTACGCGGTTTTCACTCCTACGAGCAGTACTTC.

The CDR3 loop reads CASSLETGATGELFF. The CDR3 nucleotides are TGCGCCAGCAGCTTGGAGACAGGGGCCACCGGGGAGCTGTTTTTT. J is TRBJ2-2 and V is TRBV5-1, with 8 bases that match TRBD1. The CDR3 length is 15 residues. Looked up from germline, CDR1 is SGHRS and CDR2 is YFSETQ. With 0 bases clipped from V and 4 bases from J, the junction kept 2 bases outside the gene matches.

This chain connects TRBV9 to TRBJ2-1; 7 nucleotides align to TRBD2. V shed 0 bases, J shed 6 bases, and the junction held 9 bases outside the gene matches. Germline CDR1 reads SGDLS; CDR2 reads YYNGEE. The CDR3 is 16 residues long. DNA for the CDR3: TGTGCCAGCAGCGTAGTCGTGGGAGGGCCGGGCAATGAGCAGTTCTTC. It yields the protein CASSVVVGGPGNEQFF.

The chain uses TRBV10-3 and TRBJ2-2; D call uncertain. This CDR3 region has 15 residues. With 3 bases removed from V and 0 bases from J, the gap between germline ends came to 8 bases. Germline lookup yields CDR1 ENHRY and CDR2 SYGVKD. Here the CDR3 DNA reads TGTGCCATCAGTGACTACGGCGCGAACACCGGGGAGCTGTTTTTT. Translated: CAISDYGANTGELFF.

In DNA, the CDR3 is TGTGCCAGCAGTGATATGGGCTGGCAGGGGGCTGTTCAGCCCCAGCATTTT. Translating gives CASSDMGWQGAVQPQHF. The chain recombines TRBV2 with TRBJ1-5; 8 bases line up with TRBD1. This CDR3 spans 17 amino acids. The germline gives CDR1 SNHLY, CDR2 FYNNEI. The trim removed 3 bases at V and 6 bases at J, leaving 13 bases unmatched.

The chain employs TRBV6-1 and TRBJ2-5; TRBD1 might be the D (6 bases). The CDR3 has 14 amino acids. V lost 6 bases, J lost 1 base, and 12 bases lay in between. Per the germline V gene, CDR1 is MNHNS and CDR2 is SASEGT. The CDR3 spells CASRLDRTQETQYF. Here the CDR3 DNA reads TGTGCCAGCAGATTAGACAGGACCCAAGAGACCCAGTACTTC.

This clone appeared many times. V is TRBV6-1 and J is TRBJ2-7; 10 bases map to TRBD2. CDR1 and CDR2 from the germline V gene are MNHNS and SASEGT. The V gene end was trimmed by 4 bases and the J gene end by 3 bases; junction bases not matched to a gene: 12. The length of the CDR3 is 17 residues. CDR3: CASSGPGLAPRGYEQYF. CDR3 sequence (DNA): TGTGCCAGCAGTGGGCCGGGACTAGCGCCTCGCGGCTACGAGCAGTACTTC.

This chain joins TRBV23-1 and TRBJ1-2, with 10 nucleotides matching TRBD1. TRBV23-1 is noted as an ORF with a role that remains uncertain. The length of the CDR3 is 12 residues. Here the CDR3 DNA reads TGCGCAGGGACAGGGGCTTGGTATGGCTACACCTTC. It yields the protein CAGTGAWYGYTF.

The chain joins TRBV15 to TRBJ2-3, with D possibly called TRBD1 or TRBD2 (5 bases each). This CDR3 spans 13 amino acids. From germline, CDR1 is LNHNV and CDR2 YYDKDF (reference sequence). Trimming pared 0 bases from V and 9 bases from J, leaving 10 bases between. The CDR3 sequence is CATSRDRGDTQYF. The CDR3 coding sequence is TGTGCCACCAGCAGAGATCGAGGGGACACGCAGTATTTT.

A few counts support this clone. J is TRBJ2-7 and V is TRBV21-1. TRBV21-1 is marked as a pseudogene. The CDR3 is 13 amino acids. CDR3 nucleotide sequence: TGTGCCAGGACCGGGACCATACAATACGAGCAGTACTTC. Protein product: CARTGTIQYEQYF.